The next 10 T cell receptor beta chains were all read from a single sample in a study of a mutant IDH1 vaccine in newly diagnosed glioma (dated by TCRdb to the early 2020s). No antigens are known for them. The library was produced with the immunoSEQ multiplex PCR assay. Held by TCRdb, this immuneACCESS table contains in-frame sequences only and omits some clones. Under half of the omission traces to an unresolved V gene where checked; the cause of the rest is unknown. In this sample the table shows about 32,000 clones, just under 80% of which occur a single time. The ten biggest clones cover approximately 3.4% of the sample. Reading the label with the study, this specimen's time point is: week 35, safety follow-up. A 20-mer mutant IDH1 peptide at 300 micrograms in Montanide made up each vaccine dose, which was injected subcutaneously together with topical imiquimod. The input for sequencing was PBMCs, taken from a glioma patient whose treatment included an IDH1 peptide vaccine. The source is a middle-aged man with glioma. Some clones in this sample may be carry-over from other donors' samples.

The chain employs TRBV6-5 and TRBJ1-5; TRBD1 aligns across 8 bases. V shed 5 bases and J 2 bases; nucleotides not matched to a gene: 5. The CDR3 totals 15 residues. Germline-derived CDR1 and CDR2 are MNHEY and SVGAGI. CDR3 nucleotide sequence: TGTGCCAGCAGTCGGACAGGGACGGGCAATCAGCCCCAGCATTTT. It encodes CASSRTGTGNQPQHF.

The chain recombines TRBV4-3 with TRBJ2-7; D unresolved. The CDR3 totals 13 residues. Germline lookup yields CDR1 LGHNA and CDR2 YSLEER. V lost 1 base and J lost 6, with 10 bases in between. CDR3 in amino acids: CASSQVTGREQYF. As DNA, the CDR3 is TGCGCCAGCAGCCAAGTTACGGGCCGCGAGCAGTACTTC.

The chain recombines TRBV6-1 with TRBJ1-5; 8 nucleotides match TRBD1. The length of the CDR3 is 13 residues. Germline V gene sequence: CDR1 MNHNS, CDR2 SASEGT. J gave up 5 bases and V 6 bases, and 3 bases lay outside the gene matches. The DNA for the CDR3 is TGTGCCAGCAGCGACAGGGGATATCAGCCCCAGCATTTT. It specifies CASSDRGYQPQHF.

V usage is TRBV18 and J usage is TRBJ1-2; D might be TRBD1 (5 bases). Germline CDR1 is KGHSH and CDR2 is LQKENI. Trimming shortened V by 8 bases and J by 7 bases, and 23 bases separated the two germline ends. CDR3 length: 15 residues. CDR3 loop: CASTGESRRTSGYTF. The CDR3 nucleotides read TGTGCCAGCACGGGGGAGAGCCGCCGGACGTCTGGCTACACCTTC.

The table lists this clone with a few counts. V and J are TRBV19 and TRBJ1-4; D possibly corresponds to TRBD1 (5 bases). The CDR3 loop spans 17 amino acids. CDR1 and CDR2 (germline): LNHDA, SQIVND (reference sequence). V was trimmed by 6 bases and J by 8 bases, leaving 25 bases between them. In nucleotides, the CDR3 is TGTGCCAGTAGCCCGACAGAGCGGGGGAGCGGAGGCGAAAAACTGTTTTTT. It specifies CASSPTERGSGGEKLFF.

The CDR3 region is CASSLLGAVPAFF. The CDR3 DNA is TGTGCCAGCAGCTTGTTAGGGGCCGTACCAGCTTTCTTT. The genes are TRBV5-4 and TRBJ1-1; TRBD1 might be the D (5 bases). The length of the CDR3 is 13 residues. V was clipped by 1 base and J by 10 bases, with 14 bases between them. The V gene's germline CDR1 is SGHNT and CDR2 YYREEE (reference sequence).

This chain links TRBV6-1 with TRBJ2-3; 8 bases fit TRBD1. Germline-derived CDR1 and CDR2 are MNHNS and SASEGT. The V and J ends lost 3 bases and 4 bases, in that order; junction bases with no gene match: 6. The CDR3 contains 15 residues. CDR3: CASSDGQGSADTQYF. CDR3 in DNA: TGTGCCAGCAGTGACGGACAGGGTTCGGCAGATACGCAGTATTTT.

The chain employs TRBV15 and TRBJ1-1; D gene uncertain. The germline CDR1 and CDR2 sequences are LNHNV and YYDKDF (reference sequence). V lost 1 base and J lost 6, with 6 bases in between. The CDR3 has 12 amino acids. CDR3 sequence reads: CATSRGPAEAFF. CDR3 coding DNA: TGTGCCACCAGCAGAGGGCCCGCTGAAGCTTTCTTT. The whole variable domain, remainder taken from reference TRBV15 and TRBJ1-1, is DAMVIQNPRYQVTQFGKPVTLSCSQTLNHNVMYWYQQKSSQAPKLLFHYYDKDFNNEADTPDNFQSRRPNTSFCFLDIRSPGLGDTAMYLCATSRGPAEAFFGQGTRLTVV.

CDR3 residues: CASSLVGMDGYTF. DNA for the CDR3: TGTGCCAGCAGCTTAGTGGGGATGGATGGCTACACCTTC. The genes are TRBV7-9 and TRBJ1-2; D not certain. V lost 1 base and J 6 bases, leaving 9 bases between the germline ends. In germline, CDR1 is SEHNR, CDR2 FQNEAQ (reference sequence). CDR3 length equals 13 residues. The full variable domain, rest sourced from reference TRBV7-9 and TRBJ1-2, is DTGVSQNPRHKITKRGQNVTFRCDPISEHNRLYWYRQTLGQGPEFLTYFQNEAQLEKSRLLSDRFSAERPKGSFSTLEIQRTEQGDSAMYLCASSLVGMDGYTFGSGTRLTVV.

The CDR3: CASSVGAGSTDTQYF. The CDR3 coding sequence is TGTGCCAGCAGTGTTGGGGCGGGGAGCACAGATACGCAGTATTTT. This chain uses TRBV6-4 with TRBJ2-3, with D tentatively TRBD2 (6 bases). Germline V lookup: CDR1 MRHNA, CDR2 SNTAGT. This CDR3 has 15 residues. The V end lost 4 bases, the J end lost 0 bases, and 11 bases lay between the germline ends.